These 7 T cell receptor beta chains originate from one sample sequenced in a study of blood T cell repertoires in COVID-19. Generated by immunoSEQ multiplex PCR, the TCRdb table keeps only in-frame clones and is missing some. Here the sample spans 65,000 to 90,000 clones, about nine tenths being singletons. The sequenced sample consisted of peripheral blood. These receptors came from a woman aged 50 to 60 with active or convalescent COVID-19.

The chain carries TRBV12-2 and TRBJ2-7; TRBD1 is taken as the D call from the table, unchecked against the DNA. TRBV12-2 is flagged as a pseudogene. The CDR3 runs to 19 residues. The CDR3 loop is CASRFPRGQGQGSSYEQYF. The CDR3 DNA is TGTGCAAGTCGCTTCCCACGGGGGCAGGGACAGGGGAGTTCCTACGAGCAGTACTTC.

This sequence joins TRBV4-1 and TRBJ2-7; D uncertain. CDR1 is MGHRA, CDR2 YSYEKL, per germline. The V end was cut by 1 base, the J end by 3 bases, with 4 bases between. The CDR3 consists of 12 residues. The CDR3 region has the DNA TGCGCCAGCAGCCAAGTAAACTACGAGCAGTACTTC. It is translated as CASSQVNYEQYF.

The V and J genes are TRBV30 and TRBJ1-2, with TRBD1 matching over 7 bases. Germline lookup yields CDR1 GTSNPN and CDR2 SVGIG (reference sequence). The CDR3 spans 12 residues. V shed 7 bases, J shed 6 bases, and the junction held 8 bases outside the gene matches. Here the CDR3 reads CAFYGTADGYTF. DNA for the CDR3: TGTGCCTTCTACGGGACAGCAGATGGCTACACCTTC.

The rearrangement joins TRBV4-2 to TRBJ1-1; D ambiguous. The germline CDR1 and CDR2 sequences are LGHNA and YNFKEQ. Trimming removed 0 bases at V and 4 bases at J, with 15 bases between. This CDR3 contains 16 residues. DNA of the CDR3: TGTGCCAGCAGCCAAGAGACGTCACTTCGGAGCACTGAAGCTTTCTTT. Translation gives CASSQETSLRSTEAFF.

The V and J genes are TRBV28 and TRBJ2-5; D may be TRBD1 (6 bases). Trimming took off 5 bases at V and 5 bases at J, with 15 bases between the two ends. The CDR3 contains 14 residues. Germline CDR1 is MDHEN and CDR2 is SYDVKM. CDR3 bases: TGTGCCAGCAGTCCTACAGGGAGAGCGGAGACCCAGTACTTC. Protein: CASSPTGRAETQYF.

The chain links TRBV5-1 to TRBJ2-7; D call uncertain. The germline CDR1 and CDR2 sequences are SGHRS and YFSETQ. V lost 3 bases to trimming and J lost 0 bases, with 7 bases between them. This CDR3 has 13 residues. CDR3 region: CASSSSFSYEQYF. As DNA, the CDR3 is TGCGCCAGCAGCTCTTCGTTCTCCTACGAGCAGTACTTC.

This sequence joins TRBV5-1 and TRBJ2-4; tentative D call: TRBD1 (6 bases). This CDR3 is built from 17 residues. Germline CDR1 reads SGHRS; CDR2 reads YFSETQ. V lost 0 bases, J lost 6 bases, and 19 bases lay in between. For the CDR3, the DNA is TGCGCCAGCAGCTTGGGGGGAGCGAAGACAGGCTTAAACATTCAGTACTTC. Encoded protein: CASSLGGAKTGLNIQYF.